Each of the 21 T cell receptor beta chains below was sequenced from the same sample in a study of shared clonotypes between healthy human individuals. Clones were read by immunoSEQ multiplex PCR, and TCRdb kept only the in-frame ones, dropping some. The data hold just over 2,000,000 clones, with 85% to 95% observed a single time. Material for sequencing was naive CD4+ T cells sorted from blood. Subset denoted: CD45RA+ positively selected. The receptor set was obtained from a man aged 18 to 29 in good health.

A word on this clone: The same CDR3 is also encoded by other DNA sequences in this sample. V and J are TRBV27 and TRBJ2-6; D call uncertain. CDR3 size: 15 residues. Germline CDR1 and CDR2: MNHEY and SMNVEV (reference sequence). V lost 2 bases and J 0 bases, leaving 5 bases between the germline ends. The CDR3 reads CASSLSGSGANVLTF. The CDR3 nucleotides are TGTGCCAGCAGTTTAAGTGGCTCTGGGGCCAACGTCCTGACTTTC.

The chain links TRBV11-2 to TRBJ2-7, with 8 bases identical to TRBD2. The CDR3 is 16 amino acids. CDR1 is SGHAT and CDR2 is FQNNGV in the germline V gene. V trimming: 3 bases; J trimming: 1 base; junction bases outside the gene matches: 8. CDR3 nucleotides: TGTGCCAGCAGCTTTGTGGGTAGCGGGGAGTCCTACGAGCAGTACTTC. Its translation is CASSFVGSGESYEQYF.

This rearrangement joins TRBV7-9 to TRBJ1-2; D gene ambiguous. The germline V and J ends were trimmed by 1 base and 4 bases, with 10 bases remaining between them. This CDR3 contains 14 residues. Germline assignment: CDR1 SEHNR and CDR2 FQNEAQ (reference sequence). The CDR3 is CASSLGPQSYGYTF. As DNA, the CDR3 is TGTGCCAGCAGCTTAGGCCCACAGAGCTATGGCTACACCTTC.

This chain links TRBV5-6 with TRBJ2-3, with no clear D. Trimming removed 2 bases from V and 1 base from J, with 14 bases in between. CDR1 SGHDT and CDR2 YYEEEE come from the germline V gene. The length of the CDR3 is 16 residues. CDR3 nucleotides: TGTGCCAGCAGCTTTCGGCCGGTTTCGGGCACAGATACGCAGTATTTT. Protein product: CASSFRPVSGTDTQYF.

The chain combines TRBV7-2 with TRBJ1-5; D gene ambiguous. V was trimmed by 0 bases and J by 2 bases, leaving 14 bases between them. The CDR3 length is 17 residues. Germline loops: CDR1 SGHTA, CDR2 FQGNSA. The CDR3 loop reads CASSLAAGPGGNQPQHF. For the CDR3, the DNA is TGTGCCAGCAGCTTAGCGGCAGGACCAGGCGGCAATCAGCCCCAGCATTTT.

This chain joins TRBV9 and TRBJ2-1; 9 bases line up with TRBD2. Germline V CDR1 and CDR2: SGDLS, YYNGEE. CDR3 length: 16 residues. The ends lost 0 bases at V and 6 bases at J; junction bases unmatched: 7. CDR3 bases: TGTGCCAGCAGCGTAGCTGGAGCGGGAGGAGGCAATGAGCAGTTCTTC. The encoded protein is CASSVAGAGGGNEQFF.

The chain couples TRBV28 to TRBJ2-1; possibly TRBD2 for D (6 bases). Germline loops: CDR1 MDHEN, CDR2 SYDVKM. There are 16 residues in the CDR3. Trimming removed 4 bases from V and 0 bases from J, with 13 bases in between. CDR3 amino acids: CASSSGTPHSYNEQFF. For the CDR3, the DNA is TGTGCCAGCAGTTCCGGGACTCCCCACTCCTACAATGAGCAGTTCTTC.

V usage is TRBV5-4 and J usage is TRBJ2-1, with 10 bases aligning to TRBD1. The CDR3 has 16 residues. The ends lost 2 bases at V and 7 bases at J; junction bases unmatched: 9. CDR1 and CDR2 from the germline V gene are SGHNT and YYREEE (reference sequence). CDR3: CASSFGQGGGYNEQFF. The CDR3 DNA follows: TGTGCCAGCAGCTTCGGACAGGGGGGAGGTTATAATGAGCAGTTCTTC.

V gene TRBV18 combines with J gene TRBJ2-7; tentatively, D is TRBD2 (6 bases). This CDR3 has 17 amino acids. Germline V gene sequence: CDR1 KGHSH, CDR2 LQKENI. The V gene lost 3 bases and the J gene lost 0 bases, with 18 bases spanning the gap. In DNA form, the CDR3 reads TGTGCCAGCTCACCGCGGTTAGGCGGGGCCAACTCCTACGAGCAGTACTTC. It translates to CASSPRLGGANSYEQYF.

The chain links TRBV10-3 to TRBJ1-1; D uncertain. Trimming took off 0 bases at V and 5 bases at J, with 7 bases between the two ends. This CDR3 spans 13 amino acids. The germline gives CDR1 ENHRY, CDR2 SYGVKD. CDR3 protein: CAISESGRTEAFF. The CDR3 coding sequence is TGTGCCATCAGTGAGTCTGGACGGACTGAAGCTTTCTTT.

The gene calls are TRBV19 and TRBJ2-1, with 11 bases that match TRBD2. Germline trimming cut 10 bases from V and 2 bases from J; bases unmatched to any gene: 7. The CDR3 is made up of 15 amino acids. Germline CDR1 is LNHDA and CDR2 is SQIVND (reference sequence). In DNA form, the CDR3 reads TGTGCCACACGGGGGACTAGCGGTACCTACAATGAGCAGTTCTTC. Its protein product is CATRGTSGTYNEQFF. Full variable domain (remainder filled in from reference TRBV19 and TRBJ2-1): DGGITQSPKYLFRKEGQNVTLSCEQNLNHDAMYWYRQDPGQGLRLIYYSQIVNDFQKGDIAEGYSVSREKKESFPLTVTSAQKNPTAFYLCATRGTSGTYNEQFFGPGTRLTVL.

The genes are TRBV5-4 and TRBJ2-1, with 7 bases lining up with TRBD2. The CDR3 runs 17 residues. CDR1 is SGHNT, CDR2 YYREEE, per germline (reference sequence). J gave up 3 bases and V 3 bases, and 12 bases lay outside the gene matches. The CDR3 sequence is CASSSGGLGKLYNEQFF. The CDR3 nucleotides are TGTGCCAGCAGCTCCGGTGGACTAGGGAAGCTCTACAATGAGCAGTTCTTC.

The chain recombines TRBV10-2 with TRBJ1-1; no clear D. The germline CDR1 and CDR2 sequences are WSHSY and SAAADI. The CDR3 spans 15 residues. V was cut by 2 bases and J by 6 bases, with 16 bases left in between. CDR3 sequence reads: CASSEPPAGLAEAFF. The DNA for the CDR3 is TGCGCCAGCAGTGAGCCCCCCGCCGGCCTCGCTGAAGCTTTCTTT.

On this clone: Other DNA variants within this sample encode the same CDR3. The chain joins TRBV7-9 to TRBJ2-7; 10 nucleotides line up with TRBD1. With V trimmed by 2 bases and J by 3 bases, 1 base remained unmatched. The CDR3 is 14 amino acids. CDR1 is SEHNR and CDR2 is FQNEAQ in the germline V gene (reference sequence). The CDR3 DNA follows: TGTGCCAGCAGCTTAAGGACAGGGGGCTACGAGCAGTACTTC. Protein: CASSLRTGGYEQYF.

The chain is built from TRBV7-2 and TRBJ2-7; 7 bases are a match to TRBD1. The ends lost 1 base at V and 6 bases at J; junction bases unmatched: 18. The CDR3 extends over 18 amino acids. Per germline, CDR1 SGHTA and CDR2 FQGNSA. The CDR3 sequence is CASSLGVGQASHPVEQYF. The CDR3 bases are TGTGCCAGCAGCTTAGGGGTCGGACAGGCTTCCCATCCAGTCGAGCAGTACTTC.

The chain is built from TRBV2 and TRBJ2-2; D possibly corresponds to TRBD1 (6 bases). The CDR3 is 15 residues long. Trimming pared 5 bases from V and 4 bases from J, leaving 14 bases between. Germline CDR1 is SNHLY and CDR2 is FYNNEI. This CDR3 reads CASSKNRVGTGELFF. The DNA for the CDR3 is TGTGCCAGCAGTAAAAACAGGGTTGGCACCGGGGAGCTGTTTTTT.

This clone has a handful of counts. Different DNA sequences within this sample yield the same CDR3. The CDR3 is CASSLGQGEAFF. The CDR3 DNA reads TGCGCCAGCAGCTTGGGACAGGGTGAAGCTTTCTTT. This chain connects TRBV5-1 to TRBJ1-1; 7 positions agree with TRBD1. This CDR3 contains 12 residues. Looked up from germline, CDR1 is SGHRS and CDR2 is YFSETQ. J gave up 7 bases and V 0 bases, and 0 bases lay outside the gene matches.

The chain carries TRBV6-1 and TRBJ1-5; D call uncertain. The germline CDR1 and CDR2 sequences are MNHNS and SASEGT. This CDR3 comprises 16 residues. The V and J ends lost 2 bases and 0 bases respectively, with 11 bases between them. CDR3 bases: TGTGCCAGCAGTGAACGACGGGGTCTTAGCAATCAGCCCCAGCATTTT. The encoded protein is CASSERRGLSNQPQHF.

This chain uses TRBV27 with TRBJ1-6, with D hard to call. The V gene lost 0 bases and the J gene lost 8 bases, with 11 bases spanning the gap. The CDR3 contains 15 residues. Germline assignment: CDR1 MNHEY and CDR2 SMNVEV (reference sequence). The DNA for the CDR3 is TGTGCCAGCAGTTTATCACAAATTTTAGATTCACCCCTCCACTTT. This codes for CASSLSQILDSPLHF.

DNA of the CDR3: TGTGCCTGGAGTCCTTGGTCTGGGGCCAACGTCCTGACTTTC. Protein sequence: CAWSPWSGANVLTF. The V gene is TRBV30, the J gene TRBJ2-6; D remains unclear. This CDR3 has 14 amino acids. The V gene lost 2 bases and the J gene lost 1 base, with 6 bases spanning the gap. The germline gives CDR1 GTSNPN, CDR2 SVGIG (reference sequence).

The chain links TRBV5-1 to TRBJ2-7; the match to TRBD2 covers 11 bases. With V trimmed by 4 bases and J by 7 bases, 10 bases remained unmatched. The length of the CDR3 is 15 residues. Per germline, CDR1 SGHRS and CDR2 YFSETQ. The CDR3 spells CASSPMDSGRGEQYF. The CDR3 coding sequence is TGCGCCAGCAGCCCCATGGATAGCGGGAGGGGTGAGCAGTACTTC.